Presented here are 30 T cell receptor beta chains from one specimen sequenced in a study of blood T cells in healthy people across ages. Alongside a J-beta primer mix, a sample-barcoded 5' primer served in a second PCR lasting roughly 6 to 12 cycles. In TCRdb, the 5' RACE reads were re-called with MiXCR into one record per CDR3 protein. The sample holds some 1,500,000 distinct CDR3 sequences, about 42% seen once. The sample was blood. The receptors shown here come from a woman in her late teens or twenties in good health.

V is TRBV9 and J is TRBJ2-1, with D maybe TRBD1 (7 bases). CDR3 size: 14 residues. Per the germline V gene, CDR1 is SGDLS and CDR2 is YYNGEE. Trimming took 0 bases from V and 7 from J, leaving 11 bases between them. CDR3 DNA: TGTGCCAGCAGCGTAGGCAGGGGGAGGAATGAGCAGTTCTTC. Residues: CASSVGRGRNEQFF.

V gene TRBV18 combines with J gene TRBJ2-7, with TRBD1 matching over 10 bases. Germline trimming cut 0 bases from V and 5 bases from J; bases unmatched to any gene: 7. This CDR3 contains 16 residues. CDR1 KGHSH and CDR2 LQKENI come from the germline V gene. CDR3 bases: TGTGCCAGCTCACCACCGAGGGGGACAGGGGAGAACGAGCAGTACTTC. Encoded protein: CASSPPRGTGENEQYF.

V gene TRBV7-2 combines with J gene TRBJ2-2, with a possible D match to TRBD1 (6 bases). The CDR3 is made up of 16 amino acids. In germline, CDR1 is SGHTA, CDR2 FQGNSA. Trimming stripped 0 bases from V and 1 base from J, with 9 bases between. The CDR3 nucleotides are TGTGCCAGCAGCTTAGCCGGACAGTGGAACACCGGGGAGCTGTTTTTT. This gives the protein CASSLAGQWNTGELFF.

V is TRBV20-1 and J is TRBJ1-5; D gene uncertain. This CDR3 has 15 amino acids. The germline CDR1 and CDR2 sequences are DFQATT and SNEGSKA (reference sequence). The V and J ends lost 0 bases and 4 bases respectively, with 13 bases between them. The CDR3 loop reads CSARDLDGPNQPQHF. CDR3 nucleotides: TGCAGTGCTAGAGATTTAGACGGCCCGAATCAGCCCCAGCATTTT.

V is TRBV4-3 and J is TRBJ2-2; maybe TRBD1 (6 bases). CDR3 size: 14 residues. V dropped 0 bases and J dropped 7 bases, with 9 bases sitting between them. Germline V gene data show CDR1 as LGHNA and CDR2 as YSLEER. The CDR3 reads CASSQDHRDGELFF. CDR3 DNA sequence: TGCGCCAGCAGCCAAGATCACAGGGACGGGGAGCTGTTTTTT.

The table lists this clonotype with a few counts. This rearrangement joins TRBV7-9 to TRBJ2-5, with D hard to call. Germline CDR1 SEHNR, CDR2 FQNEAQ (reference sequence). The CDR3 totals 13 residues. Trimming took off 6 bases at V and 1 base at J, with 9 bases between the two ends. CDR3: CASSTRLQETQYF. The CDR3 nucleotides read TGTGCCAGCAGTACTCGGCTCCAAGAGACCCAGTACTTC.

The chain employs TRBV2 and TRBJ1-5, with 7 bases identical to TRBD1. Germline-derived CDR1 and CDR2 are SNHLY and FYNNEI. The CDR3 covers 16 residues. V shed 5 bases, J shed 0 bases, and the junction held 7 bases outside the gene matches. The CDR3 loop is CASSRGTAHSNQPQHF. The CDR3 DNA follows: TGTGCCAGCAGTAGGGGGACAGCCCATAGCAATCAGCCCCAGCATTTT.

The chain recombines TRBV24-1 with TRBJ2-5; D is unresolved. CDR1 and CDR2 (germline): KGHDR, SFDVKD. The CDR3 has 12 residues. Trimming took 10 bases from V and 5 from J, leaving 13 bases between them. The CDR3 is CATGSFGETQYF. The CDR3 region has the DNA TGTGCCACGGGATCTTTTGGGGAGACCCAGTACTTC.

CDR3 in amino acids: CASSVVRHNEQFF. DNA of the CDR3: TGTGCCAGCAGCGTAGTGAGACACAATGAGCAGTTCTTC. This chain uses TRBV11-2 with TRBJ2-1, with no clear D. This CDR3 contains 13 residues. V was pared by 5 bases and J by 5 bases, with 10 bases between. From germline, CDR1 is SGHAT and CDR2 FQNNGV.

The DNA for the CDR3 is TGCGCCAGCAGCTTGTCCATAGCGGGAGTCACAGATACGCAGTATTTT. This gives the protein CASSLSIAGVTDTQYF. V is TRBV5-1 and J is TRBJ2-3, with 9 bases identical to TRBD2. The CDR3 runs to 16 residues. Germline lookup yields CDR1 SGHRS and CDR2 YFSETQ. J lost 2 bases, V lost 1 base, and 5 bases had no gene match.

The chain joins TRBV7-9 to TRBJ1-1; tentative D call: TRBD1 (5 bases). V was cut by 6 bases and J by 2 bases, with 7 bases left in between. CDR1 and CDR2 (germline): SEHNR, FQNEAQ (reference sequence). The CDR3 runs to 12 residues. The CDR3 reads CASRWDNTEAFF. For the CDR3, the DNA is TGTGCCAGCAGATGGGACAACACTGAAGCTTTCTTT.

The rearrangement uses TRBV5-1 and TRBJ1-4; no definite D call. This CDR3 is 14 amino acids long. Trimming left V 1 base short and J 6 bases short, with 10 bases between. Germline assignment: CDR1 SGHRS and CDR2 YFSETQ. The DNA of the CDR3 is TGCGCCAGCAGCTTGACCAGAGGAGATGAAAAACTGTTTTTT. This codes for CASSLTRGDEKLFF. The variable domain in full, completed from reference TRBV5-1 and TRBJ1-4, reads KAGVTQTPRYLIKTRGQQVTLSCSPISGHRSVSWYQQTPGQGLQFLFEYFSETQRNKGNFPGRFSGRQFSNSRSEMNVSTLELGDSALYLCASSLTRGDEKLFFGSGTQLSVL.

The chain has TRBV3-1 and TRBJ2-7, with D perhaps assigned TRBD1 or TRBD2 (5 bases each). The CDR3 covers 16 residues. Germline assignment: CDR1 LGHDT and CDR2 YNNKEL (reference sequence). Deletions cut 0 bases from V and 1 base from J, with 13 bases between. The CDR3 DNA is TGTGCCAGCAGCCAAGATCCAGGGACGCCATCCTACGAGCAGTACTTC. Its protein is CASSQDPGTPSYEQYF.

This clonotype has just a few counts. The J gene is TRBJ2-4, the V gene TRBV12-3 or TRBV12-4; D not resolved. The length of the CDR3 is 12 residues. With 8 bases removed from V and 13 bases from J, the gap between germline ends came to 18 bases. The DNA for the CDR3 is TGTGCCAGCGGAGACTTGTTGGGTGAGCAGTACTTC. Translated, it gives CASGDLLGEQYF.

This clonotype showed up many times. The V call is TRBV20-1, the J call TRBJ2-1, with 9 bases aligning to TRBD2. With V trimmed by 3 bases and J by 4 bases, 7 bases remained unmatched. The germline gives CDR1 DFQATT, CDR2 SNEGSKA (reference sequence). The CDR3 has 15 amino acids. CDR3 nucleotides: TGCAGTGCTAGGGGCCTCGCGGGAGGGTACAATGAGCAGTTCTTC. Translated, it gives CSARGLAGGYNEQFF.

In its sample, this clonotype was seen a few times. The V call is TRBV6-2 or TRBV6-3, the J call TRBJ2-1, with 8 bases fitting TRBD1. The V and J ends lost 6 bases and 2 bases, in that order; junction bases with no gene match: 6. The CDR3 is made up of 15 amino acids. CDR1 and CDR2 from the germline V gene are MNHEY and SVGEGT. The CDR3 protein is CASRQTGAPYNEQFF. CDR3 in DNA: TGTGCCAGCAGGCAGACAGGGGCCCCCTACAATGAGCAGTTCTTC.

Concerning this clonotype itself: Its ends do not fully match the called genes, so a read error is possible. This rearrangement joins TRBV4-1 to TRBJ2-3; D possibly corresponds to TRBD1 (5 bases). Germline assignment: CDR1 MGHRA and CDR2 YSYEKL. The CDR3 loop spans 17 amino acids. In DNA, the CDR3 is TGCGCCAGCAGCCAAGATGTCAGGGATTGGGGCACGGATACGCAGTATTTT. It translates to CASSQDVRDWGTDTQYF.

CDR3 loop: CSVFGPQGYNEQYF. In DNA form, the CDR3 reads TGCAGCGTTTTCGGCCCACAGGGCTACAATGAGCAGTACTTC. The chain recombines TRBV29-1 with TRBJ2-7; TRBD1 is a possible D gene (6 bases). Looked up from germline, CDR1 is SQVTM and CDR2 is ANQGSEA. The CDR3 has 14 amino acids. Trimming pared 5 bases from V and 7 bases from J, leaving 21 bases between.

The chain has TRBV5-1 and TRBJ1-2, with 7 bases identical to TRBD1. J gave up 4 bases and V 4 bases, and 19 bases lay outside the gene matches. CDR1 is SGHRS and CDR2 is YFSETQ in the germline V gene. The length of the CDR3 is 18 residues. The CDR3 spells CASSARDSPIPLRYGYTF. CDR3 nucleotides: TGCGCCAGCAGCGCAAGGGACAGCCCAATCCCCCTTCGCTATGGCTACACCTTC.

The chain links TRBV10-3 to TRBJ2-5; TRBD2 matches at 8 bases. The closer fit of TRBJ2-7 to the DNA end suggests the J call may be wrong. This CDR3 spans 14 amino acids. Germline CDR1 and CDR2: ENHRY and SYGVKD. In nucleotides, the CDR3 is TGTGCCATCAGTGAGTCAAGCGGGGGCTCCGAGCAGTACTTC. Translation: CAISESSGGSEQYF.

This rearrangement joins TRBV3-1 to TRBJ2-1, with D uncertain. CDR3 length: 16 amino acids. V lost 0 bases to trimming and J lost 2 bases, with 11 bases between them. Germline V gene sequence: CDR1 LGHDT, CDR2 YNNKEL (reference sequence). CDR3 in DNA: TGTGCCAGCAGCCAAGATAGGCTACCCACCTACAATGAGCAGTTCTTC. Translated, it gives CASSQDRLPTYNEQFF.

This clonotype appeared a few times. V usage is TRBV12-3 or TRBV12-4 and J usage is TRBJ1-2, with D unclear. Trimming pared 3 bases from V and 2 bases from J, leaving 10 bases between. The CDR3 consists of 14 residues. CDR3 sequence reads: CASSFEGDNYGYTF. The CDR3 bases are TGTGCCAGCAGTTTTGAGGGCGACAACTATGGCTACACCTTC.

In its sample, this clonotype was seen many times. The chain joins TRBV20-1 to TRBJ2-7; no clear D gene. The CDR3 extends over 14 amino acids. The germline V gene has CDR1 DFQATT and CDR2 SNEGSKA (reference sequence). Trimming took off 1 base at V and 0 bases at J, with 10 bases between the two ends. The DNA for the CDR3 is TGCAGTGCTAGAGGGACGGAGAGCTCCTACGAGCAGTACTTC. Translating gives CSARGTESSYEQYF.

This chain connects TRBV2 to TRBJ2-5, with unresolved D. Trimming cost V 5 bases and J 0 bases, with 10 bases left between them. Germline V gene data show CDR1 as SNHLY and CDR2 as FYNNEI. The CDR3 sequence is 14 residues long. The CDR3 nucleotides read TGTGCCAGCAGTCCGGGCTCCTACCAAGAGACCCAGTACTTC. It is translated as CASSPGSYQETQYF.

The chain combines TRBV12-3 or TRBV12-4 with TRBJ1-5; tentatively, D is TRBD1 (6 bases). The CDR3 has 13 residues. V lost 8 bases to trimming and J lost 10 bases, with 18 bases between them. CDR3 DNA: TGTGCCAGCGTTAGGGGGACGGACCTTCCCCAGCATTTT. Its translation: CASVRGTDLPQHF.

This clonotype occurred once. One end of the junction fails to match germline, which may point to a read error. The chain carries TRBV3-1 and TRBJ2-5; 7 bases agree with TRBD1. Germline assignment: CDR1 LGHDT and CDR2 YNNKEL (reference sequence). The CDR3 runs to 14 residues. The CDR3 DNA reads as TGTACCAGCAGCCAAGGAGACAGGGTAGAGACCCAGTACTTC. Translated, it gives CTSSQGDRVETQYF.

The V call is TRBV29-1, the J call TRBJ2-7, with 7 bases that match TRBD2. J gave up 0 bases and V 0 bases, and 11 bases lay outside the gene matches. The CDR3 runs 17 residues. The germline V gene encodes CDR1 SQVTM and CDR2 ANQGSEA. As DNA, the CDR3 is TGCAGCGTTGAAGATCTTGGGGCTAGCGGAAGCTCCTACGAGCAGTACTTC. Translating it yields CSVEDLGASGSSYEQYF.

The chain carries TRBV27 and TRBJ1-2; 10 bases match TRBD1. CDR3 length: 15 residues. V shed 8 bases and J 8 bases; nucleotides not matched to a gene: 14. CDR1 is MNHEY, CDR2 SMNVEV, per germline (reference sequence). The CDR3 DNA reads as TGTGCCAGCCGAACCGGGACAGGGGTTTTTGAGGGCTACACCTTC. Encoded protein: CASRTGTGVFEGYTF.

This clonotype was seen a single time. V usage is TRBV20-1 and J usage is TRBJ2-5; no clear D. V was trimmed by 5 bases and J by 4 bases, leaving 17 bases between them. The germline V gene encodes CDR1 DFQATT and CDR2 SNEGSKA (reference sequence). The CDR3 spans 14 residues. The CDR3 DNA reads as TGCAGTGCTGGCCGGGCAGCGATGAGAGAGACCCAGTACTTC. This encodes CSAGRAAMRETQYF.

This clonotype has just a few counts. The rearrangement links TRBV6-2 or TRBV6-3 to TRBJ1-5, with 9 bases fitting TRBD1. The germline V gene has CDR1 MNHEY and CDR2 SVGEGT. V dropped 2 bases and J dropped 6; count of bases not matched to a gene: 17. The CDR3 is 19 amino acids. The CDR3 DNA reads as TGTGCCAGCAGTTACCGATTTTCCCGAGGGACAGGGCAAGGTCAGCCCCAGCATTTT. Its translation is CASSYRFSRGTGQGQPQHF.